The 19 T cell receptor beta chains below were found in one sample sequenced in a study of beta chain features in type 1 diabetes. Study findings and constraints: Type 1 diabetes patients had moderately but significantly shorter TCRB CDR3s in all four CD4+ subsets.

Antigens of these TCRs are unknown. Expressed TCRB transcripts got sequenced, as all isolated RNA was reverse transcribed. The protocol was immunoSEQ multiplex PCR, while the TCRdb copy is restricted to in-frame clones and leaves out a portion. The data show about 160,000 clones, roughly 59% seen once. Sequenced input: naive CD4+ T cells from blood. The receptors here all came from a man aged 25-45 years with type 1 diabetes.

The rearrangement joins TRBV29-1 to TRBJ1-1; a possible D gene is TRBD1 (5 bases). The CDR3 length is 10 residues. Trimming cost V 7 bases and J 5 bases, with 8 bases left between them. CDR1 is SQVTM and CDR2 is ANQGSEA in the germline V gene. CDR3 amino acids: CSARTTEAFF. In DNA form, the CDR3 reads TGCAGCGCTCGGACAACTGAAGCTTTCTTT.

This clone occurred once. This chain connects TRBV29-1 to TRBJ1-4; possible D gene TRBD1, 5 bases. Deletions cut 7 bases from V and 0 bases from J, with 6 bases between. Germline V CDR1 and CDR2: SQVTM, ANQGSEA. This CDR3 region has 12 residues. The CDR3 sequence: CSGGATNEKLFF. The DNA for the CDR3 is TGCAGCGGGGGCGCAACTAATGAAAAACTGTTTTTT.

The chain has TRBV7-9 and TRBJ1-6; no clear D. Germline loops: CDR1 SEHNR, CDR2 FQNEAQ (reference sequence). The CDR3 sequence is 15 residues long. Deletions cut 1 base from V and 5 bases from J, with 9 bases between. The CDR3 is CASSLGPDNNSPLHF. The CDR3 region has the DNA TGTGCCAGCAGCTTAGGGCCAGATAATAATTCACCCCTCCACTTT.

The V and J genes are TRBV7-2 and TRBJ1-1; 7 positions match TRBD1. Looked up from germline, CDR1 is SGHTA and CDR2 is FQGNSA. The CDR3 loop spans 15 amino acids. V gave up 5 bases and J gave up 1 base; unmatched junction bases: 7. CDR3 residues: CASSPTGDGNTEAFF. The CDR3 DNA is TGTGCCAGCAGCCCAACAGGGGACGGGAACACTGAAGCTTTCTTT.

This clone was seen once. The J gene is TRBJ1-6, the V gene TRBV7-9; 7 bases agree with TRBD1. Germline V gives CDR1 SEHNR, CDR2 FQNEAQ (reference sequence). The V and J ends lost 5 bases and 7 bases, in that order; junction bases with no gene match: 5. The CDR3 covers 14 residues. In nucleotides, the CDR3 is TGTGCCAGCAGCCGACAGGGAATAAATTCACCCCTCCACTTT. This encodes CASSRQGINSPLHF.

With respect to this clone: In the same sample, other DNA sequences code for this CDR3. The chain links TRBV10-3 to TRBJ2-7, with D possibly TRBD1 on 5 matching bases. The CDR3 is made up of 13 amino acids. Germline V gives CDR1 ENHRY, CDR2 SYGVKD. Deletions cut 2 bases from V and 0 bases from J, with 5 bases between. This CDR3 is CAISEDSSYEQYF. The DNA for the CDR3 is TGTGCCATCAGTGAGGACAGCTCCTACGAGCAGTACTTC.

This clone was seen a few times. J is TRBJ2-2 and V is TRBV9; D not resolved. Germline values: CDR1 SGDLS, CDR2 YYNGEE. Between the trimmed V and J ends, which lost 2 bases and 1 base, there was a span of 6 bases. This CDR3 contains 14 residues. In nucleotides, the CDR3 is TGTGCCAGCAGCGTGGTACAGAACACCGGGGAGCTGTTTTTT. Amino acids: CASSVVQNTGELFF.

The rearrangement links TRBV29-1 to TRBJ2-5; maybe TRBD2 (6 bases). Germline V gives CDR1 SQVTM, CDR2 ANQGSEA. CDR3 length: 13 residues. Trimming took off 5 bases at V and 4 bases at J, with 14 bases between the two ends. CDR3 protein: CSVQELAGETQYF. The CDR3 DNA is TGCAGCGTTCAGGAACTAGCAGGAGAGACCCAGTACTTC.

The genes are TRBV18 and TRBJ2-3, with 11 positions matching TRBD2. The CDR3 extends over 17 amino acids. The V gene end was trimmed by 2 bases and the J gene end by 0 bases; junction bases not matched to a gene: 4. CDR1 is KGHSH, CDR2 LQKENI, per germline. CDR3 in DNA: TGTGCCAGCTCACCATACGGGACTAGCGGAAGCACAGATACGCAGTATTTT. It specifies CASSPYGTSGSTDTQYF.

J is TRBJ2-7 and V is TRBV10-1, with no clear D. Germline V gene data show CDR1 as WNHNN and CDR2 as SYGVQD (reference sequence). V lost 3 bases and J lost 4, with 10 bases in between. The CDR3 loop spans 13 amino acids. CDR3 DNA sequence: TGCGCCAGCAGTGACTCACCCGCGTACGAGCAGTACTTC. Translating gives CASSDSPAYEQYF.

The gene calls are TRBV29-1 and TRBJ2-2, with TRBD1 matching over 7 bases. Germline V lookup: CDR1 SQVTM, CDR2 ANQGSEA. CDR3 length equals 14 residues. After removal of 6 bases from V and 5 bases from J, the junction contained 9 bases not matched to a gene. In DNA form, the CDR3 reads TGCAGCGTGTCCGGGACAGCTCTTACCGGGGAGCTGTTTTTT. Translating it yields CSVSGTALTGELFF.

V usage is TRBV7-2 and J usage is TRBJ2-5; a weak D match, TRBD2 (7 bases). Germline assignment: CDR1 SGHTA and CDR2 FQGNSA. The CDR3 length is 14 residues. With 1 base removed from V and 5 bases from J, the gap between germline ends came to 11 bases. CDR3 in amino acids: CASSLDGGLETQYF. The CDR3 DNA sequence: TGTGCCAGCAGCTTAGACGGGGGGCTCGAGACCCAGTACTTC.

The V and J genes are TRBV13 and TRBJ2-3; TRBD2 matches at 12 bases. V dropped 5 bases and J dropped 4; count of bases not matched to a gene: 10. The CDR3 covers 17 residues. Germline lookup yields CDR1 PRHDT and CDR2 FYEKMQ (reference sequence). CDR3 region: CASSRPLLAGGADTQYF. The CDR3 DNA is TGTGCCAGCAGCCGACCCCTACTAGCGGGGGGCGCAGATACGCAGTATTTT. Combining the CDR3 with reference TRBV13 and TRBJ2-3 gives the whole variable domain AAGVIQSPRHLIKEKRETATLKCYPIPRHDTVYWYQQGPGQDPQFLISFYEKMQSDKGSIPDRFSAQQFSDYHSELNMSSLELGDSALYFCASSRPLLAGGADTQYFGPGTRLTVL.

This clone turned up a few times. The V call is TRBV5-5, the J call TRBJ2-1; D gene uncertain. Trimming removed 3 bases at V and 5 bases at J, with 3 bases between. CDR3 length: 11 residues. Germline V gene lookup returns CDR1 SGHKS and CDR2 YYEKEE (reference sequence). CDR3 loop: CASSSNNEQFF. In DNA, the CDR3 is TGTGCCAGCAGCTCGAACAATGAGCAGTTCTTC.

This clone was detected a few times. The V gene is TRBV7-9, the J gene TRBJ2-5, with TRBD1 identical over 8 bases. Germline CDR1 reads SEHNR; CDR2 reads FQNEAQ (reference sequence). CDR3 length: 14 residues. Trimming took 2 bases from V and 5 from J; bases not matched to a gene: 4. Here the CDR3 reads CASSLQGAGETQYF. CDR3 nucleotides: TGTGCCAGCAGCTTACAGGGGGCCGGGGAGACCCAGTACTTC.

The rearrangement uses TRBV13 and TRBJ1-2; 7 nucleotides agree with TRBD1. The CDR3 extends over 13 amino acids. Looked up from germline, CDR1 is PRHDT and CDR2 is FYEKMQ (reference sequence). V lost 3 bases to trimming and J lost 2 bases; unmatched junction nucleotides: 0. This CDR3 reads CASSLTGNYGYTF. CDR3 nucleotide sequence: TGTGCCAGCAGCTTGACAGGGAACTATGGCTACACCTTC. The variable domain in full, with the rest retrieved from reference TRBV13 and TRBJ1-2, is AAGVIQSPRHLIKEKRETATLKCYPIPRHDTVYWYQQGPGQDPQFLISFYEKMQSDKGSIPDRFSAQQFSDYHSELNMSSLELGDSALYFCASSLTGNYGYTFGSGTRLTVV.

In its sample, this clone was seen once. This rearrangement joins TRBV28 to TRBJ2-6; either TRBD1 or TRBD2 may supply D (5 bases each). Per the germline V gene, CDR1 is MDHEN and CDR2 is SYDVKM. V was clipped by 5 bases and J by 0 bases, with 11 bases between them. The CDR3 has 16 residues. CDR3 in amino acids: CASSPGDLSGANVLTF. The CDR3 region has the DNA TGTGCCAGCAGTCCCGGGGACCTCTCTGGGGCCAACGTCCTGACTTTC.

The CDR3: CASSYSGGDNSPLHF. The CDR3 DNA sequence: TGTGCCAGCAGTTACTCAGGAGGGGACAATTCACCCCTCCACTTT. J is TRBJ1-6 and V is TRBV6-5, with D possibly matching TRBD1 (5 bases). CDR3 length equals 15 residues. Germline values: CDR1 MNHEY, CDR2 SVGAGI. Trimming removed 0 bases at V and 7 bases at J, with 10 bases between.

The chain recombines TRBV29-1 with TRBJ1-2; TRBD1 aligns across 8 bases. The germline gives CDR1 SQVTM, CDR2 ANQGSEA. The ends lost 7 bases at V and 6 bases at J; junction bases unmatched: 10. The CDR3 is 13 amino acids. CDR3 sequence (DNA): TGCAGCGCCGAGGACAGGGAGGAGGATGGCTACACCTTC. Translation gives CSAEDREEDGYTF.